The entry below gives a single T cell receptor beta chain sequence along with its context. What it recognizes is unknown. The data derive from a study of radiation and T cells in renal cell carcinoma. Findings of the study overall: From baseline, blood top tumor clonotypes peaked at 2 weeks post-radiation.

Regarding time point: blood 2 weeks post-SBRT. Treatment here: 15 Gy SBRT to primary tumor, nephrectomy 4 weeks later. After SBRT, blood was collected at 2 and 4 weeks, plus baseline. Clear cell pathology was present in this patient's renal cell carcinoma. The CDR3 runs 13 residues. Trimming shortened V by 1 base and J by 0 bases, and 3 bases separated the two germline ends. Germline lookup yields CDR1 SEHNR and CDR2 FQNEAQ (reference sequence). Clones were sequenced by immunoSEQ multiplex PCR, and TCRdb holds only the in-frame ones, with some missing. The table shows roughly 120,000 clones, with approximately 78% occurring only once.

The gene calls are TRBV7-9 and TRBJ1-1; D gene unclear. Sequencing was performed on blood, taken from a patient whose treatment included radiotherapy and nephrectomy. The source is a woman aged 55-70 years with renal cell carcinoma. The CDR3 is CASSLDVNTEAFF. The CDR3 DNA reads TGTGCCAGCAGCTTAGACGTGAACACTGAAGCTTTCTTT.